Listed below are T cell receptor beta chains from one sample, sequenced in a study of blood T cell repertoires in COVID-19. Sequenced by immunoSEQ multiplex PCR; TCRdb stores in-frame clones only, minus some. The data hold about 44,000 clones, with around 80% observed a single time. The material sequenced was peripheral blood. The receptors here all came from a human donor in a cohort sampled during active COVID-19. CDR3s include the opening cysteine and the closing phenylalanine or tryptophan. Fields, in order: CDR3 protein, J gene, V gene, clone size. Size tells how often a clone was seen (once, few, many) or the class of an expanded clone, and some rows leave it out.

CDR3 protein: CASRLFSGKGETQYF; J gene: TRBJ2-5; V gene: TRBV6-5; clone size: once
CDR3 protein: CAIDGTGGGNEQFF; J gene: TRBJ2-1; V gene: TRBV10-3; clone size: .
CDR3 protein: CASSLNRGLETQYF; J gene: TRBJ2-5; V gene: TRBV19; clone size: .
CDR3 protein: CASSPPGTENIQYF; J gene: TRBJ2-4; V gene: TRBV18; clone size: .
CDR3 protein: CASSFLREKFYEQYF; J gene: TRBJ2-7; V gene: TRBV27; clone size: .
CDR3 protein: CASRLLGLYGDQPQHF; J gene: TRBJ1-5; V gene: TRBV19; clone size: .
CDR3 protein: CASSFSGGGEQFF; J gene: TRBJ2-1; V gene: TRBV5-4; clone size: .
CDR3 protein: CASSFSSSGNTIYF; J gene: TRBJ1-3; V gene: TRBV19; clone size: .
CDR3 protein: CASSIRGLNQPQHF; J gene: TRBJ1-5; V gene: TRBV19; clone size: .
CDR3 protein: CASSRGQGETQYF; J gene: TRBJ2-5; V gene: TRBV11-3; clone size: .
CDR3 protein: CASSGQSGTGTDTQYF; J gene: TRBJ2-3; V gene: TRBV6-1; clone size: .
CDR3 protein: CASSPSTGTGGSGYTF; J gene: TRBJ1-2; V gene: TRBV5-1; clone size: .
CDR3 protein: CASSALGRELFF; J gene: TRBJ2-2; V gene: TRBV2; clone size: .
CDR3 protein: CASSLDGTGPYGYTF; J gene: TRBJ1-2; V gene: TRBV5-1; clone size: .